The sequence of this T cell receptor beta chain was determined in a study of T cell responses to AZD1222 COVID-19 vaccine. Assay: immunoSEQ multiplex PCR; the TCRdb copy retains only in-frame clones and omits some. Among about 120,000 clones listed, approximately 90% were seen once. The CDR3 runs 13 residues. Per germline, CDR1 LNHNV and CDR2 YYDKDF (reference sequence). Trimming shortened V by 3 bases and J by 7 bases, and 9 bases separated the two germline ends. The chain has TRBV15 and TRBJ2-2; TRBD2 might be the D (5 bases). This clonotype was obtained from an adult in good health. The sequencing used peripheral blood, collected on day 0 of AZD1222 vaccination. The CDR3 DNA reads as TGTGCCACCAGCAGGGAGGTGGTCGGGGAGCTGTTTTTT. Encoded protein: CATSREVVGELFF.